Listed below are T cell receptor beta chains from one sample, sequenced in a study of blood T cell repertoires in COVID-19. Sequenced by immunoSEQ multiplex PCR; TCRdb stores in-frame clones only, minus some. The table shows tens of thousands of clones, with around four fifths occurring only once. Material: peripheral blood. Receptors were obtained from a man in his fifties with active COVID-19. Both conserved end residues are part of each CDR3. A D gene is named only where the DNA matches it firmly. Some rows have no size entry. The others give once, few or many, or a class for an expanded clone.

TRBV27,TRBD1,TRBJ2-1,15,NA,TGTGCCAGCAGTATCAACAGGGGGCCCTACAATGAGCAGTTCTTC,CASSINRGPYNEQFF
TRBV5-1,NA,TRBJ2-2,14,NA,TGCGCCAGCAGCTTGTTGGGGGCGCCCGGGGAGCTGTTTTTT,CASSLLGAPGELFF
TRBV5-1,NA,TRBJ2-7,16,NA,TGCGCCAGCAGCTCAAACCCGGTTAAGAGCTCCTACGAGCAGTACTTC,CASSSNPVKSSYEQYF
TRBV6-5,NA,TRBJ1-1,14,NA,TGTGCCAGCAGTTACTCGGGGGGAAGGGCTGAAGCTTTCTTT,CASSYSGGRAEAFF
TRBV13,TRBD2,TRBJ2-5,13,NA,TGTGCCAGCAGACTAGCGGGTTGGGAGACCCAGTACTTC,CASRLAGWETQYF
TRBV24-1,TRBD1,TRBJ1-5,18,NA,TGTGCCACCAGTAGGGGGACAGGCGTACCCGCTAGCAATCAGCCCCAGCATTTT,CATSRGTGVPASNQPQHF
TRBV24-1,TRBD2,TRBJ2-1,16,NA,TGTGCCACCAGTGAAAGACTAGCGGGGGACTACAATGAGCAGTTCTTC,CATSERLAGDYNEQFF
TRBV27,TRBD2,TRBJ2-5,15,NA,TGTGCCAGCAGTCCCATAGCGGGGAAGCAAGAGACCCAGTACTTC,CASSPIAGKQETQYF
TRBV15,NA,TRBJ2-5,16,once,TGTGCCACCAGCAGAGATCTAGACCACCCATTGGAGACCCAGTACTTC,CATSRDLDHPLETQYF
TRBV6-5,NA,TRBJ2-7,12,NA,TGTGCCAGCAAGACAGGCCCCTACGAGCAGTACTTC,CASKTGPYEQYF
TRBV7-3,TRBD1,TRBJ2-3,16,NA,TGTGCCAGCAGCAGACCCCGGGACAGTGACTCCGATACGCAGTATTTT,CASSRPRDSDSDTQYF
TRBV7-9,TRBD1,TRBJ1-4,14,NA,TGTGCCAGCAGCTTTGACAGGGGAGACGAAAAACTGTTTTTT,CASSFDRGDEKLFF
TRBV28,NA,TRBJ2-5,13,NA,TGTGCCAGCAGTTCCGGACTGTTGGGGACCCAGTACTTC,CASSSGLLGTQYF
TRBV11-2,TRBD1,TRBJ1-2,18,few,TGTGCCAGCAGCTCCCTTCGGGACAGGGCCAGATTCAACTATGGCTACACCTTC,CASSSLRDRARFNYGYTF
TRBV28,NA,TRBJ1-6,13,NA,TGTGCCAGCACGAGTTTCAATAATTCACCCCTCCACTTT,CASTSFNNSPLHF
TRBV7-2,NA,TRBJ2-5,15,NA,TGTGCCAGCAGCTTATTTCTTGGGCCAAAAGAGACCCAGTACTTC,CASSLFLGPKETQYF
TRBV7-2,NA,TRBJ1-1,13,medium-sized,TGTGCCAGCAGCCCTCGACAGAACACTGAAGCTTTCTTT,CASSPRQNTEAFF
TRBV3-1/TRBV3-2,TRBD1,TRBJ1-1,16,NA,TGTGCCAGCAGCCAACCTTCCGGGACAGGTAACACTGAAGCTTTCTTT,CASSQPSGTGNTEAFF
TRBV20-1,TRBD1,TRBJ2-7,13,NA,TGCAGTGCTAGTTGGGACAGGGGGAACGAGCAGTACTTC,CSASWDRGNEQYF
TRBV7-9,NA,TRBJ2-1,16,NA,TGTGCCAGCAGACAATGGGCGGGCCGCTCCTACAATGAGCAGTTCTTC,CASRQWAGRSYNEQFF
TRBV5-4,NA,TRBJ2-3,15,NA,TGTGCCAGCAGTTCGACTAGTTCTGGAACAGATACGCAGTATTTT,CASSSTSSGTDTQYF
TRBV7-2,TRBD2,TRBJ2-7,16,NA,TGTGCCAGCAGCCCCTCCGGGTCAGCGGGGAGCCGGGCGCAGTACTTC,CASSPSGSAGSRAQYF
TRBV15,NA,TRBJ2-7,14,NA,TGTGCCACCAGCAGAGGGAGCACCTCCTACGAGCAGTACTTC,CATSRGSTSYEQYF
TRBV6-2/TRBV6-3,TRBD2,TRBJ2-7,14,NA,TGTGCCAGCAGTGACCTAGCGGGAGCGGTCGAGCAGTACTTC,CASSDLAGAVEQYF
TRBV5-6,NA,TRBJ2-7,14,few,TGTGCCAGCAGCTTCCAGGGTAAATTCCACGAGCAGTACTTC,CASSFQGKFHEQYF
TRBV7-9,TRBD1,TRBJ2-1,16,NA,TGTGCCAGCAGCTTAGTAGGGACAGGACTTACGCATGAGCAGTTCTTC,CASSLVGTGLTHEQFF
TRBV7-6,TRBD1,TRBJ2-2,16,NA,TGTGCCAGCAGCCCCGGACAGGGATCGAACACCGGGGAGCTGTTTTTT,CASSPGQGSNTGELFF
TRBV19,TRBD1,TRBJ1-1,15,NA,TGTGCCAGTAGTATACAGGGGGTTGAGAACACTGAAGCTTTCTTT,CASSIQGVENTEAFF
TRBV19,NA,TRBJ2-3,15,NA,TGTGCCAGTAGTATCCAGGGGACCAGCACAGATACGCAGTATTTT,CASSIQGTSTDTQYF
TRBV6-6,NA,TRBJ2-7,13,NA,TGTGCCAGCAAGTGGGGGCCCCTCGGGGAGCAGTACTTC,CASKWGPLGEQYF
TRBV7-9,NA,TRBJ2-3,14,NA,TGTGCCAGCAGCGACGGACTGGCGGCGGGTACGCAGTATTTT,CASSDGLAAGTQYF
TRBV5-4,TRBD2,TRBJ2-1,15,NA,TGTGCCAGCAGCTACACTAGCGGGGGTATCTATGAGCAGTTCTTC,CASSYTSGGIYEQFF
TRBV7-2,TRBD1,TRBJ2-4,15,NA,TGTGCCAGCAGCCGGACAGGGGGCTCCAAAAACATTCAGTACTTC,CASSRTGGSKNIQYF
TRBV7-2,TRBD2,TRBJ2-3,16,NA,TGTGCCAGCAGCCGGCGTAGCGGGAGGGCCAAAGATACGCAGTATTTT,CASSRRSGRAKDTQYF
TRBV11-3,TRBD2,TRBJ2-3,16,NA,TGTGCCAGCAGCTTCTCCGGCGGGGGGGCCGAGGATACGCAGTATTTT,CASSFSGGGAEDTQYF
TRBV25-1,NA,TRBJ2-7,12,NA,TGTGCCACCGAGGGGGGGGCCTACGAGCAGTACTTC,CATEGGAYEQYF
TRBV29-1,TRBD1,TRBJ2-4,17,NA,TGCAGCGTACGTAGGGGACAGGGGCAAAGCGACAAAAACATTCAGTACTTC,CSVRRGQGQSDKNIQYF
TRBV5-1,TRBD2,TRBJ2-7,16,NA,TGCGCCAGCAGCTTGTTTTCCCGCGGGAGCTCCTACGAGCAGTACTTC,CASSLFSRGSSYEQYF
TRBV20-1,TRBD1,TRBJ1-2,18,once,TGCAGTGCTAGTAGACCAGAAGGGGACAGGGGAAAAGGCTATGGCTACACCTTC,CSASRPEGDRGKGYGYTF
TRBV18,NA,TRBJ2-3,14,NA,TGTGCCAGCTCTCCTTTCCGGGACTCAGATACGCAGTATTTT,CASSPFRDSDTQYF
TRBV5-1,TRBD1,TRBJ2-1,14,NA,TGCGCCAGCAGCTCGGGACAGACCTACAATGAGCAGTTCTTC,CASSSGQTYNEQFF
TRBV9,TRBD2,TRBJ2-5,14,NA,TGTGCCAGCAGCGTTGGGACTAGCCGGGAGACCCAGTACTTC,CASSVGTSRETQYF
TRBV6-5,NA,TRBJ1-5,15,NA,TGTGCCAGCAGTCCTGAGATCGCGAGCAATCAGCCCCAGCATTTT,CASSPEIASNQPQHF
TRBV7-2,NA,TRBJ2-3,14,NA,TGTGCCAGCAGCGTACGTCGGTGGAGAGATACGCAGTATTTT,CASSVRRWRDTQYF
TRBV24-1,NA,TRBJ2-3,15,NA,TGTGCCACCAGTAGAAGACTAGGTAGCACAGATACGCAGTATTTT,CATSRRLGSTDTQYF
TRBV6-5,NA,TRBJ1-2,13,few,TGTGCCGCCACCCTAGGACAGTTCTATGGCTACACCTTC,CAATLGQFYGYTF
TRBV5-1,NA,TRBJ1-2,14,NA,TGCGCCAGCAGCTTGGACGACGGGGGCTATGGCTACACCTTC,CASSLDDGGYGYTF
TRBV2,TRBD1,TRBJ2-4,18,NA,TGTGCCAGCAGTGAAGCAATGGTGACAGGGCCCGCCAAAAACATTCAGTACTTC,CASSEAMVTGPAKNIQYF
TRBV7-9,TRBD1,TRBJ2-7,16,NA,TGTGCCAGCAGCTTAGCGTGGGGACAGGGATCCTACGAGCAGTACTTC,CASSLAWGQGSYEQYF
TRBV11-3,TRBD1,TRBJ1-3,14,few,TGTGCCAGCAGCCCGGGACAGTCTGGAAACACCATATATTTT,CASSPGQSGNTIYF
TRBV30,TRBD1,TRBJ1-6,13,NA,TGTGCCGGGAACAGGGGAAATAATTCACCCCTCCACTTT,CAGNRGNNSPLHF
TRBV28,TRBD1,TRBJ1-2,15,NA,TGTGCCAGCAGGGTCATCGGGACAGGGGAGAGGGGCTACACCTTC,CASRVIGTGERGYTF
TRBV9,TRBD2,TRBJ2-5,15,once,TGTGCCAGCAGCGGGACTAGCGGGGGACGAGAGACCCAGTACTTC,CASSGTSGGRETQYF